Listed below are T cell receptor beta chains from one sample, sequenced in a study of cytomegalovirus exposure and HLA in healthy donors. Using immunoSEQ multiplex PCR, the repertoire was profiled, and TCRdb retains in-frame clones only, with some absent. This sample yields roughly 250,000 clones, of which approximately 84% are seen a single time; 1% to 1.5% belongs to the top ten. The sequenced material came from PBMCs. All receptors derive from a woman in her twenties or thirties in good health and CMV-seropositive. The CDR3 runs from the conserved cysteine through the conserved F or W. Fields, in order: V gene, D gene, J gene, clone size, CDR3 protein, CDR3 DNA. The D gene is left open where the match is weak. The size entry is marked missing in some rows and otherwise reads once, few, many or a size class.

V gene: TRBV2; D gene: -; J gene: TRBJ2-7; clone size: -; CDR3 protein: CASKAPVHEQYF; CDR3 DNA: TGTGCCAGCAAAGCGCCCGTGCACGAGCAGTACTTC
V gene: TRBV11-2; D gene: -; J gene: TRBJ2-5; clone size: -; CDR3 protein: CASSSTWGEETQYF; CDR3 DNA: TGTGCCAGCAGCTCCACATGGGGCGAAGAGACCCAGTACTTC
V gene: TRBV15; D gene: TRBD2; J gene: TRBJ2-1; clone size: -; CDR3 protein: CATRVLAGDNEQFF; CDR3 DNA: TGTGCCACCCGGGTACTAGCGGGAGACAATGAGCAGTTCTTC
V gene: TRBV5-4; D gene: -; J gene: TRBJ2-7; clone size: -; CDR3 protein: CASSSGSTYSYEQYF; CDR3 DNA: TGTGCCAGCAGCTCCGGGAGCACCTACTCCTACGAGCAGTACTTC
V gene: TRBV4-1; D gene: -; J gene: TRBJ2-2; clone size: once; CDR3 protein: CASSQGPLRTGELFF; CDR3 DNA: TGCGCCAGCAGCCAGGGCCCCCTTCGGACCGGGGAGCTGTTTTTT
V gene: TRBV6-5; D gene: -; J gene: TRBJ2-7; clone size: -; CDR3 protein: CASSYWRDFYEQYF; CDR3 DNA: TGTGCCAGCAGTTACTGGCGGGATTTCTACGAGCAGTACTTC
V gene: TRBV4-1; D gene: TRBD2; J gene: TRBJ2-3; clone size: -; CDR3 protein: CASSVAGGGLTDTQYF; CDR3 DNA: TGCGCCAGCAGCGTGGCGGGAGGGGGTCTCACAGATACGCAGTATTTT
V gene: TRBV4-2; D gene: -; J gene: TRBJ2-3; clone size: -; CDR3 protein: CASSQDQVSPDTQYF; CDR3 DNA: TGTGCCAGCAGCCAAGATCAGGTTTCCCCAGATACGCAGTATTTT
V gene: TRBV30; D gene: TRBD1; J gene: TRBJ2-6; clone size: -; CDR3 protein: CAWSVLDRGSGANVLTF; CDR3 DNA: TGTGCCTGGAGCGTCCTAGACAGGGGTTCTGGGGCCAACGTCCTGACTTTC
V gene: TRBV7-6; D gene: -; J gene: TRBJ2-1; clone size: -; CDR3 protein: CASSLSSGRNEQFF; CDR3 DNA: TGTGCCAGCAGCTTATCGTCAGGGCGCAATGAGCAGTTCTTC
V gene: TRBV1; D gene: -; J gene: TRBJ2-1; clone size: -; CDR3 protein: CTSRTREDEQFF; CDR3 DNA: TGCACCAGCAGGACGCGGGAGGATGAGCAGTTCTTC
V gene: TRBV18; D gene: TRBD1; J gene: TRBJ2-6; clone size: -; CDR3 protein: CASSSVNPGQGAFGANVLTF; CDR3 DNA: TGTGCCAGCTCATCTGTTAACCCCGGACAGGGGGCGTTTGGGGCCAACGTCCTGACTTTC
V gene: TRBV14; D gene: -; J gene: TRBJ1-1; clone size: -; CDR3 protein: CASSHEYEAFF; CDR3 DNA: TGTGCCAGCAGCCATGAGTATGAAGCTTTCTTT
V gene: TRBV25-1; D gene: TRBD2; J gene: TRBJ2-6; clone size: once; CDR3 protein: CASTYEGGGANVLTF; CDR3 DNA: TGTGCCAGCACGTACGAGGGAGGGGGGGCCAACGTCCTGACTTTC
V gene: TRBV15; D gene: -; J gene: TRBJ1-3; clone size: -; CDR3 protein: CATSRDAAANTIYF; CDR3 DNA: TGTGCCACCAGCAGAGATGCTGCGGCGAACACCATATATTTT
V gene: TRBV7-2; D gene: TRBD2; J gene: TRBJ2-3; clone size: -; CDR3 protein: CASSSGLGASTDTQYF; CDR3 DNA: TGTGCCAGCAGCTCGGGACTAGGCGCTAGCACAGATACGCAGTATTTT
V gene: TRBV5-6; D gene: TRBD1; J gene: TRBJ2-5; clone size: -; CDR3 protein: CASSPMGQGQETQYF; CDR3 DNA: TGTGCCAGCAGCCCTATGGGACAGGGACAAGAGACCCAGTACTTC
V gene: TRBV5-1; D gene: TRBD1; J gene: TRBJ1-5; clone size: -; CDR3 protein: CASSLGPLTGGNQPQHF; CDR3 DNA: TGCGCCAGCAGCTTGGGGCCATTGACAGGGGGGAATCAGCCCCAGCATTTT
V gene: TRBV19; D gene: -; J gene: TRBJ1-1; clone size: -; CDR3 protein: CASSIREGQGIPNTEAFF; CDR3 DNA: TGTGCCAGTAGTATAAGGGAGGGGCAGGGCATACCGAACACTGAAGCTTTCTTT
V gene: TRBV6-5; D gene: TRBD1; J gene: TRBJ1-1; clone size: -; CDR3 protein: CASWTGGFMNTEAFF; CDR3 DNA: TGTGCCAGCTGGACAGGGGGCTTCATGAACACTGAAGCTTTCTTT
V gene: TRBV12-5; D gene: -; J gene: TRBJ2-6; clone size: -; CDR3 protein: CASGLVQHRISGANVLTF; CDR3 DNA: TGTGCTAGTGGTTTGGTACAGCACCGCATCTCTGGGGCCAACGTCCTGACTTTC
V gene: TRBV28; D gene: TRBD1; J gene: TRBJ2-1; clone size: -; CDR3 protein: CASTRGGGNEQFF; CDR3 DNA: TGTGCCAGCACCCGAGGGGGCGGCAATGAGCAGTTCTTC
V gene: TRBV6-1; D gene: TRBD1; J gene: TRBJ1-2; clone size: -; CDR3 protein: CASSEDRGPDPNYGYTF; CDR3 DNA: TGTGCCAGCAGTGAGGACAGGGGGCCAGACCCTAACTATGGCTACACCTTC
V gene: TRBV5-1; D gene: TRBD1; J gene: TRBJ2-1; clone size: -; CDR3 protein: CASRRTGASYNEQFF; CDR3 DNA: TGCGCCAGCAGACGGACAGGGGCGTCCTACAATGAGCAGTTCTTC
V gene: TRBV6-1; D gene: -; J gene: TRBJ1-2; clone size: -; CDR3 protein: CASSEGWNGYTF; CDR3 DNA: TGTGCCAGCAGTGAGGGCTGGAATGGCTACACCTTC
V gene: TRBV5-4; D gene: TRBD1; J gene: TRBJ1-4; clone size: -; CDR3 protein: CASSQGTGRNEKLFF; CDR3 DNA: TGTGCCAGCAGCCAGGGGACAGGGAGGAATGAAAAACTGTTTTTT
V gene: TRBV19; D gene: TRBD1; J gene: TRBJ1-2; clone size: -; CDR3 protein: CASRRTGGAGYGYTF; CDR3 DNA: TGTGCCAGTAGGAGAACAGGGGGCGCGGGGTATGGCTACACCTTC
V gene: TRBV5-1; D gene: TRBD2; J gene: TRBJ2-1; clone size: once; CDR3 protein: CASSWGGGSNEQFF; CDR3 DNA: TGCGCCAGCAGCTGGGGGGGAGGTAGCAATGAGCAGTTCTTC
V gene: TRBV5-1; D gene: TRBD1; J gene: TRBJ2-1; clone size: -; CDR3 protein: CASSWGMTGVNEQFF; CDR3 DNA: TGCGCCAGCAGCTGGGGGATGACAGGGGTGAATGAGCAGTTCTTC
V gene: TRBV5-1; D gene: TRBD1; J gene: TRBJ1-1; clone size: -; CDR3 protein: CASSHLDTGGTEAFF; CDR3 DNA: TGCGCCAGCAGCCACCTGGACACAGGGGGTACTGAAGCTTTCTTT
V gene: TRBV21-1; D gene: -; J gene: TRBJ2-6; clone size: -; CDR3 protein: CASSNDNPNAGANVLTF; CDR3 DNA: TGTGCCAGCAGCAATGACAACCCTAACGCTGGGGCCAACGTCCTGACTTTC
V gene: TRBV27; D gene: -; J gene: TRBJ2-1; clone size: -; CDR3 protein: CASSLRRGEQFF; CDR3 DNA: TGTGCCAGCAGTTTAAGGAGAGGTGAGCAGTTCTTC
V gene: TRBV28; D gene: TRBD1; J gene: TRBJ1-2; clone size: -; CDR3 protein: CASNSGQASYGYTF; CDR3 DNA: TGTGCCAGCAACTCCGGACAGGCATCGTATGGCTACACCTTC
V gene: TRBV14; D gene: -; J gene: TRBJ1-2; clone size: few; CDR3 protein: CASSLTTGLHGYTF; CDR3 DNA: TGTGCCAGCAGCCTGACCACAGGGCTCCATGGCTACACCTTC
V gene: TRBV30; D gene: TRBD2; J gene: TRBJ2-6; clone size: once; CDR3 protein: CAWSREGHRANVLTF; CDR3 DNA: TGTGCCTGGAGTCGGGAGGGGCACCGGGCCAACGTCCTGACTTTC
V gene: TRBV10-1; D gene: -; J gene: TRBJ2-1; clone size: -; CDR3 protein: CASSESGRGNEQFF; CDR3 DNA: TGCGCCAGCAGTGAGTCGGGCAGGGGCAATGAGCAGTTCTTC
V gene: TRBV27; D gene: -; J gene: TRBJ2-7; clone size: -; CDR3 protein: CASSFAGSYEQYF; CDR3 DNA: TGTGCCAGCAGTTTCGCGGGCTCCTACGAGCAGTACTTC
V gene: TRBV4-2; D gene: -; J gene: TRBJ2-5; clone size: -; CDR3 protein: CASSQASGEGRRTQYF; CDR3 DNA: TGTGCCAGCAGCCAAGCGTCAGGGGAAGGACGGCGGACCCAGTACTTC
V gene: TRBV28; D gene: -; J gene: TRBJ1-5; clone size: few; CDR3 protein: CASSLSGLNQPQHF; CDR3 DNA: TGTGCCAGCAGTTTATCAGGTTTGAATCAGCCCCAGCATTTT
V gene: TRBV11-3; D gene: -; J gene: TRBJ2-3; clone size: -; CDR3 protein: CASSLAGTTDTQYF; CDR3 DNA: TGTGCCAGCAGCTTAGCGGGGACTACAGATACGCAGTATTTT
V gene: TRBV15; D gene: -; J gene: TRBJ2-2; clone size: -; CDR3 protein: CATSPLGYTGELFF; CDR3 DNA: TGTGCCACCAGTCCCCTTGGCTACACCGGGGAGCTGTTTTTT
V gene: TRBV10-1; D gene: -; J gene: TRBJ1-1; clone size: -; CDR3 protein: CASSETGFRRAFF; CDR3 DNA: TGCGCCAGCAGTGAGACAGGATTCAGACGCGCTTTCTTT
V gene: TRBV7-2; D gene: -; J gene: TRBJ1-2; clone size: -; CDR3 protein: CASSLFSMVGKEGYTF; CDR3 DNA: TGTGCCAGCAGCTTATTTTCTATGGTCGGGAAGGAAGGCTACACCTTC
V gene: TRBV27; D gene: -; J gene: TRBJ2-7; clone size: -; CDR3 protein: CASRWTDVYEQYF; CDR3 DNA: TGTGCCAGCAGATGGACAGACGTCTACGAGCAGTACTTC
V gene: TRBV30; D gene: -; J gene: TRBJ2-1; clone size: once; CDR3 protein: CAWRHLRSSYNEQFF; CDR3 DNA: TGTGCCTGGAGGCACCTCCGGAGTTCTTACAATGAGCAGTTCTTC
V gene: TRBV6-1; D gene: -; J gene: TRBJ2-3; clone size: -; CDR3 protein: CASSETGVPDTQYF; CDR3 DNA: TGTGCCAGCAGTGAAACGGGAGTGCCAGATACGCAGTATTTT
V gene: TRBV7-9; D gene: -; J gene: TRBJ2-1; clone size: -; CDR3 protein: CASSPQPGGHNEQFF; CDR3 DNA: TGTGCCAGCAGCCCCCAGCCAGGGGGGCACAATGAGCAGTTCTTC
V gene: TRBV9; D gene: TRBD1; J gene: TRBJ2-4; clone size: once; CDR3 protein: CASSVAVGTGDYLAKNIQYF; CDR3 DNA: TGTGCCAGCAGCGTAGCGGTGGGGACAGGGGACTACTTAGCCAAAAACATTCAGTACTTC
V gene: TRBV15; D gene: TRBD1; J gene: TRBJ2-3; clone size: -; CDR3 protein: CATSRGQGDTDTQYF; CDR3 DNA: TGTGCCACCAGCAGAGGGCAGGGGGACACAGATACGCAGTATTTT
V gene: TRBV4-1; D gene: -; J gene: TRBJ1-1; clone size: -; CDR3 protein: CASSQNSAVGLEAFF; CDR3 DNA: TGCGCCAGCAGCCAGAACAGTGCAGTGGGGCTTGAAGCTTTCTTT
V gene: TRBV2; D gene: TRBD1; J gene: TRBJ2-7; clone size: -; CDR3 protein: CASSFWTGSGEQYF; CDR3 DNA: TGTGCCAGCAGTTTTTGGACAGGTTCAGGCGAGCAGTACTTC
V gene: TRBV27; D gene: -; J gene: TRBJ2-3; clone size: -; CDR3 protein: CASSLKVSGGTDTQYF; CDR3 DNA: TGTGCCAGCAGTTTGAAGGTCTCCGGAGGCACAGATACGCAGTATTTT
V gene: TRBV15; D gene: -; J gene: TRBJ2-2; clone size: once; CDR3 protein: CATSRDRPSNTGELFF; CDR3 DNA: TGTGCCACCAGCAGAGATCGTCCTTCGAACACCGGGGAGCTGTTTTTT
V gene: TRBV7-9; D gene: -; J gene: TRBJ2-2; clone size: -; CDR3 protein: CASSPKGGGESGELFF; CDR3 DNA: TGTGCCAGCAGCCCTAAAGGAGGTGGGGAATCCGGGGAGCTGTTTTTT
V gene: TRBV5-4; D gene: TRBD1; J gene: TRBJ1-2; clone size: -; CDR3 protein: CASSLWGQNQYGYTF; CDR3 DNA: TGTGCCAGCAGCTTATGGGGACAGAACCAGTATGGCTACACCTTC
V gene: TRBV19; D gene: -; J gene: TRBJ2-7; clone size: -; CDR3 protein: CASSKSPTASYEQYF; CDR3 DNA: TGTGCCAGTAGTAAGAGCCCGACAGCTTCCTACGAGCAGTACTTC
V gene: TRBV5-1; D gene: -; J gene: TRBJ1-3; clone size: -; CDR3 protein: CASSLGAGNTIYF; CDR3 DNA: TGCGCCAGCAGCTTGGGAGCAGGAAACACCATATATTTT
V gene: TRBV28; D gene: -; J gene: TRBJ1-1; clone size: once; CDR3 protein: CASTWGELTEAFF; CDR3 DNA: TGTGCCAGCACCTGGGGGGAATTGACTGAAGCTTTCTTT
V gene: TRBV28; D gene: -; J gene: TRBJ1-2; clone size: -; CDR3 protein: CASSLGGIVLYYGYTF; CDR3 DNA: TGTGCCAGCAGTTTGGGAGGGATAGTCCTATACTATGGCTACACCTTC